These 32 T cell receptor beta chains were sequenced from one sample in a study of blood T cell repertoires in COVID-19. TCRdb's table, derived via immunoSEQ multiplex PCR, lists solely in-frame clones and lacks some. Of 180,000 or so clones detected, less than 90% appear once; the ten largest clones hold around 1.2%. Sequencing used PBMCs or T cells enriched from blood (not recorded which). The receptors were gathered from a human donor with acute COVID-19. The donor label of this sample is uncertain.

The chain couples TRBV5-6 to TRBJ2-3, with D unresolved. V was shortened by 0 bases and J by 7 bases, with 6 bases between the two germline ends. There are 12 residues in the CDR3. Germline V gene data show CDR1 as SGHDT and CDR2 as YYEEEE. The CDR3 nucleotides read TGTGCCAGCAGCTTGGCCAGGAATACGCAGTATTTT. Protein product: CASSLARNTQYF.

The chain links TRBV11-2 to TRBJ1-1, with D perhaps matching TRBD1 (5 bases). Trimming took 4 bases from V and 4 from J, leaving 13 bases between them. CDR1 and CDR2 (germline): SGHAT, FQNNGV. The CDR3 length is 14 residues. CDR3 bases: TGTGCCAGCAGCTGGGGGGGAGAAAGCACTGAAGCTTTCTTT. Encoded protein: CASSWGGESTEAFF.

Remarks on this clone: An end of the junction does not agree with germline; a read error may underlie this. This rearrangement joins TRBV20-1 to TRBJ1-1; D is unresolved. CDR3 length equals 11 residues. From germline, CDR1 is DFQATT and CDR2 SNEGSKA (reference sequence). CDR3 protein: CSASSPRGRIF. CDR3 bases: TGCAGTGCTAGCAGCCCCCGAGGGAGGATCTTT.

The chain joins TRBV5-1 to TRBJ1-1; no firm D call. The V gene lost 4 bases and the J gene lost 2 bases, with 9 bases spanning the gap. Germline loops: CDR1 SGHRS, CDR2 YFSETQ. The CDR3 totals 13 residues. CDR3 sequence reads: CASSPADNTEAFF. CDR3 nucleotide sequence: TGCGCCAGCAGCCCGGCGGATAACACTGAAGCTTTCTTT. The whole variable domain, filled in from reference TRBV5-1 and TRBJ1-1, reads KAGVTQTPRYLIKTRGQQVTLSCSPISGHRSVSWYQQTPGQGLQFLFEYFSETQRNKGNFPGRFSGRQFSNSRSEMNVSTLELGDSALYLCASSPADNTEAFFGQGTRLTVV.

The rearrangement links TRBV6-5 to TRBJ1-2; no clear D. The CDR3 extends over 12 amino acids. V dropped 4 bases and J dropped 5 bases, with 8 bases sitting between them. Per the germline V gene, CDR1 is MNHEY and CDR2 is SVGAGI. The CDR3 spells CASSSALYGYTF. The CDR3 nucleotides read TGTGCCAGCAGTTCCGCGCTGTATGGCTACACCTTC.

J is TRBJ2-7 and V is TRBV7-2; D uncertain. The CDR3 runs 13 residues. Germline lookup yields CDR1 SGHTA and CDR2 FQGNSA. Trimming shortened V by 1 base and J by 6 bases, and 10 bases separated the two germline ends. The CDR3 region is CASSLEARGEQYF. The CDR3 DNA follows: TGTGCCAGCAGCTTAGAAGCTAGAGGCGAGCAGTACTTC.

This chain uses TRBV7-8 with TRBJ2-5; the match to TRBD1 covers 7 bases. The CDR3 sequence is 16 residues long. V shed 5 bases and J 1 base; nucleotides not matched to a gene: 10. From germline, CDR1 is SGHVS and CDR2 FQNEAQ. The CDR3 coding sequence is TGTGCCAGCAGCCTTAGCCCGGGACAGTTCCAAGAGACCCAGTACTTC. Translating gives CASSLSPGQFQETQYF.

The V call is TRBV4-3, the J call TRBJ2-2, with a tentative D call TRBD2 (6 bases). Germline CDR1 LGHNA, CDR2 YSLEER. There are 16 residues in the CDR3. Trimming stripped 0 bases from V and 6 bases from J, with 14 bases between. The CDR3 is CASSQDRLEGPGELFF. The DNA of the CDR3 is TGCGCCAGCAGCCAAGATCGGCTGGAGGGACCCGGGGAGCTGTTTTTT.

This clone showed up just a few times. J is TRBJ1-2 and V is TRBV11-1, with no clear D. The V and J ends lost 3 bases and 8 bases respectively, with 16 bases between them. Germline CDR1 reads SGHAT; CDR2 reads FQDESV (reference sequence). CDR3 length: 14 amino acids. CDR3 region: CASSFQIGAEGYTF. The CDR3 DNA reads TGTGCCAGCAGCTTCCAAATCGGTGCGGAGGGCTACACCTTC.

The CDR3 sequence: CATSRDGVREPQHF. DNA for the CDR3: TGTGCCACCAGCAGAGATGGGGTGAGGGAGCCCCAGCATTTT. This rearrangement joins TRBV15 to TRBJ1-5; D gene ambiguous. CDR3 length equals 14 residues. The germline CDR1 and CDR2 sequences are LNHNV and YYDKDF (reference sequence). V shed 0 bases and J shed 8 bases, with 11 bases lying between them.

The chain carries TRBV30 and TRBJ1-1; D may be TRBD1 (5 bases). CDR3 size: 10 residues. Deletions cut 7 bases from V and 8 bases from J, with 11 bases between. Germline CDR1 and CDR2: GTSNPN and SVGIG (reference sequence). For the CDR3, the DNA is TGTGCCTTGGGTCGGGGGGAAGCTTTCTTT. Translating it yields CALGRGEAFF.

This clone was counted a few times. This chain connects TRBV9 to TRBJ1-1; the D gene is possibly TRBD1 (6 bases). Germline V gene sequence: CDR1 SGDLS, CDR2 YYNGEE. The CDR3 extends over 18 amino acids. V lost 4 bases, J lost 2 bases, and 24 bases lay in between. CDR3 region: CASSHKARQDSQNTEAFF. The DNA of the CDR3 is TGTGCCAGCAGCCATAAGGCTCGCCAGGACAGCCAAAACACTGAAGCTTTCTTT.

The chain is built from TRBV15 and TRBJ2-7, with TRBD1 identical over 9 bases. The CDR3 runs 15 residues. The germline V gene encodes CDR1 LNHNV and CDR2 YYDKDF (reference sequence). V shed 0 bases and J 5 bases; nucleotides not matched to a gene: 5. As DNA, the CDR3 is TGTGCCACCAGCAGAGATCGGACAGGGGCAAACGAGCAGTACTTC. Residues: CATSRDRTGANEQYF.

The chain links TRBV7-9 to TRBJ2-7; TRBD1 matches 7 bases. Trimming removed 8 bases from V and 2 bases from J; junction bases left unmatched: 15. Per the germline V gene, CDR1 is SEHNR and CDR2 is FQNEAQ (reference sequence). CDR3 length equals 16 residues. In DNA form, the CDR3 reads TGTGCCAGCCGCGGTTCCCTCCAGCAGGGGGCCTACGAGCAGTACTTC. It translates to CASRGSLQQGAYEQYF.

This chain links TRBV6-5 with TRBJ1-2, with D perhaps TRBD1 (6 bases). Germline loops: CDR1 MNHEY, CDR2 SVGAGI. The CDR3 spans 15 residues. V shed 4 bases and J shed 3 bases, with 15 bases lying between them. Here the CDR3 reads CASSFRQASYYGYTF. DNA of the CDR3: TGTGCCAGCAGTTTCCGACAGGCCTCTTACTATGGCTACACCTTC.

This clone occurred once. CDR3 loop: CSVVNSGAGAKQYF. The DNA for the CDR3 is TGCAGCGTTGTCAATTCAGGGGCGGGTGCGAAGCAGTACTTC. J is TRBJ2-7 and V is TRBV29-1; a weak D match, TRBD1 (6 bases). Trimming shortened V by 4 bases and J by 8 bases, and 21 bases separated the two germline ends. Germline loops: CDR1 SQVTM, CDR2 ANQGSEA. This CDR3 has 14 residues.

This chain connects TRBV7-9 to TRBJ2-2; 9 bases are shared with TRBD1. V trimming: 1 base; J trimming: 3 bases; junction bases outside the gene matches: 12. The CDR3 covers 19 residues. Germline assignment: CDR1 SEHNR and CDR2 FQNEAQ (reference sequence). DNA for the CDR3: TGTGCCAGCAGCTTAGTTCAACTGGGACAGGGAAGGGACACCGGGGAGCTGTTTTTT. Protein product: CASSLVQLGQGRDTGELFF.

The chain carries TRBV5-1 and TRBJ2-6, with 7 bases that match TRBD1. The CDR3 consists of 16 residues. CDR1 and CDR2 (germline): SGHRS, YFSETQ. Losses at the gene ends were 4 bases for V and 0 bases for J; bases not matched to a gene: 4. CDR3: CASSQDRASGANVLTF. CDR3 bases: TGCGCCAGCAGCCAAGACAGGGCCTCTGGGGCCAACGTCCTGACTTTC. Full variable domain (missing parts from reference TRBV5-1 and TRBJ2-6): KAGVTQTPRYLIKTRGQQVTLSCSPISGHRSVSWYQQTPGQGLQFLFEYFSETQRNKGNFPGRFSGRQFSNSRSEMNVSTLELGDSALYLCASSQDRASGANVLTFGAGSRLTVL.

About this clone: This sample includes further DNA sequences coding for the same CDR3. The chain combines TRBV9 with TRBJ2-7, with D possibly being TRBD1 (6 bases). Trimming shortened V by 0 bases and J by 2 bases, and 9 bases separated the two germline ends. The CDR3 runs 14 residues. In germline, CDR1 is SGDLS, CDR2 YYNGEE. The DNA for the CDR3 is TGTGCCAGCAGCGTAGGGCAGGGGCCCTACGAGCAGTACTTC. The encoded protein is CASSVGQGPYEQYF.

The rearrangement uses TRBV6-5 and TRBJ1-1; 9 bases fit TRBD1. V lost 6 bases, J lost 5 bases, and 7 bases stayed unmatched. Germline V gives CDR1 MNHEY, CDR2 SVGAGI. The CDR3 length is 14 residues. The CDR3 loop reads CASRAQGAPTEAFF. The CDR3 nucleotides read TGTGCCAGCAGGGCACAGGGGGCGCCAACTGAAGCTTTCTTT.

Written as DNA, the CDR3 is TGCGCCAGCAGCTTGACTAGCGGGGAAGAGACCCAGTACTTC. Amino acids: CASSLTSGEETQYF. The chain employs TRBV5-1 and TRBJ2-5; 10 bases line up with TRBD2. Trimming took 1 base from V and 3 from J; bases not matched to a gene: 0. This CDR3 has 14 residues. Germline V gene data show CDR1 as SGHRS and CDR2 as YFSETQ.

V gene TRBV4-2 combines with J gene TRBJ2-5, with a weak D call TRBD2 (6 bases). The CDR3 consists of 15 residues. Deletions cut 1 base from V and 1 base from J, with 10 bases between. Germline loops: CDR1 LGHNA, CDR2 YNFKEQ. CDR3 bases: TGTGCCAGCAGCCAAGGGGAGGCAAGCCAAGAGACCCAGTACTTC. It yields the protein CASSQGEASQETQYF.

The chain combines TRBV6-5 with TRBJ1-1; perhaps TRBD1 as D (5 bases). CDR1 and CDR2 (germline): MNHEY, SVGAGI. V lost 6 bases and J lost 1, with 9 bases in between. CDR3 length: 13 residues. The CDR3 DNA reads TGTGCCAGCAGCCCCAGGGAGAACACTGAAGCTTTCTTT. Translating it yields CASSPRENTEAFF.

The chain couples TRBV19 to TRBJ2-3; 10 bases are shared with TRBD2. The V and J ends lost 7 bases and 4 bases, in that order; junction bases with no gene match: 8. From germline, CDR1 is LNHDA and CDR2 SQIVND (reference sequence). This CDR3 contains 15 residues. CDR3 sequence (DNA): TGTGCCAGTACCCCCAGCGGGGGGGTCCCAGATACGCAGTATTTT. Translation gives CASTPSGGVPDTQYF.

This clone came up a few times. The chain has TRBV7-9 and TRBJ1-5, with 8 bases aligning to TRBD1. V lost 4 bases, J lost 1 base, and 6 bases stayed unmatched. The CDR3 spans 16 residues. CDR1 and CDR2 from the germline V gene are SEHNR and FQNEAQ (reference sequence). CDR3 DNA: TGTGCCAGCAGCTCCCACAGGGGGGCGAGCAATCAGCCCCAGCATTTT. This encodes CASSSHRGASNQPQHF.

In this sample, this clone turned up once. V gene TRBV18 combines with J gene TRBJ1-2; tentative D call: TRBD1 (5 bases). CDR1 and CDR2 (germline): KGHSH, LQKENI. This CDR3 is 14 amino acids long. V gave up 2 bases and J gave up 7 bases, with 14 bases separating them. Here the CDR3 reads CASSPKGNQGGYTF. The CDR3, as DNA: TGTGCCAGCTCACCAAAGGGAAATCAGGGTGGCTACACCTTC.

This chain uses TRBV6-1 with TRBJ2-5; 12 bases are a match to TRBD2. J gave up 7 bases and V 0 bases, and 12 bases lay outside the gene matches. Germline V gives CDR1 MNHNS, CDR2 SASEGT. CDR3 length: 18 residues. CDR3 in DNA: TGTGCCAGCAGTGAAGCGCGGTCTCTAGCGGGGGGGCGAGGGACCCAGTACTTC. Translated: CASSEARSLAGGRGTQYF.

The chain couples TRBV3-1 (or the pseudogene TRBV3-2) to TRBJ1-5, with D possibly being TRBD1 (6 bases). The CDR3 sequence is 16 residues long. V was pared by 1 base and J by 3 bases, with 13 bases between. The germline V gene encodes CDR1 LGHDT and CDR2 YNNKEL (reference sequence). The CDR3 reads CASSQAGPGVNQPQHF. Written as DNA, the CDR3 is TGTGCCAGCAGCCAAGCTGGACCAGGGGTCAATCAGCCCCAGCATTTT.

The chain carries TRBV5-1 and TRBJ2-2, with D tentatively TRBD2 (5 bases). Between the trimmed V and J ends, which lost 7 bases and 3 bases, there was a span of 10 bases. Per the germline V gene, CDR1 is SGHRS and CDR2 is YFSETQ. This CDR3 comprises 13 residues. CDR3 sequence reads: CASCSDYTGELFF. CDR3 DNA: TGCGCCAGCTGTAGCGACTACACCGGGGAGCTGTTTTTT.

V is TRBV3-1 (or the pseudogene TRBV3-2) and J is TRBJ2-7, with 8 bases that match TRBD2. In germline, CDR1 is LGHDT, CDR2 YNNKEL (reference sequence). The V and J ends lost 3 bases and 0 bases, in that order; junction bases with no gene match: 7. This CDR3 comprises 16 residues. This CDR3 is CASSHIGRGVSYEQYF. The CDR3 DNA follows: TGTGCCAGCAGCCATATAGGGCGGGGGGTCTCCTACGAGCAGTACTTC.

The V gene is TRBV18, the J gene TRBJ2-1; perhaps TRBD2 as D (5 bases). Trimming pared 5 bases from V and 0 bases from J, leaving 14 bases between. The CDR3 loop spans 16 amino acids. From germline, CDR1 is KGHSH and CDR2 LQKENI. The CDR3 nucleotides are TGTGCCAGCTCAGGTTTGCCGGGGAGCTCCTACAATGAGCAGTTCTTC. Its protein product is CASSGLPGSSYNEQFF.

This rearrangement joins TRBV11-2 to TRBJ2-5, with TRBD2 as a possible D gene (6 bases). The V end lost 6 bases, the J end lost 5 bases, and 16 bases lay between the germline ends. The CDR3 covers 14 residues. CDR1 is SGHAT, CDR2 FQNNGV, per germline. The CDR3 coding sequence is TGTGCCAGCAGGCTCTCGTTTGGAGGGGAGACCCAGTACTTC. Its translation is CASRLSFGGETQYF.